This T cell receptor (beta chain) is from a study of T and B cells in COVID-19 patients. The V and J ends lost 8 bases and 3 bases, in that order; junction bases with no gene match: 10. The CDR3 runs to 16 residues. Germline V gene data show CDR1 as SGHNT and CDR2 as YYREEE (reference sequence). Multiplex PCR with BIOMED2 TRB-A/B primer pools amplified TRB rearrangements. TCRdb itself ran the multiplex PCR reads through MiXCR, one entry per CDR3 protein. Of thousands of distinct CDR3 sequences listed, over 20% were seen once; the top ten hold 9.5% to 13%. TRB was amplified from around 230-520 ng of blood genomic DNA. This clonotype was seen more than once but under ten times.

The V call is TRBV5-4, the J call TRBJ2-3; 12 bases line up with TRBD1. The sequenced sample was blood. This TCR was sampled from a human donor with active COVID-19. The DNA for the CDR3 is TGTGCCAGTCGGGACAGGGGGCGCGAGGTGACAGATACGCAGTATTTT. Translated: CASRDRGREVTDTQYF. The complete variable domain, with remaining parts taken from reference TRBV5-4 and TRBJ2-3, reads ETGVTQSPTHLIKTRGQQVTLRCSSQSGHNTVSWYQQALGQGPQFIFQYYREEENGRGNFPPRFSGLQFPNYSSELNVNALELDDSALYLCASRDRGREVTDTQYFGPGTRLTVL.